The TCR beta chain described here comes from a study of T cells after yellow fever vaccination (dated by TCRdb to between 2018 and 2021). In terms of the full investigation: Libraries from fractions with low cell numbers were prepared with the SMART-Seq v4 Ultra Low Input RNA kit. To follow T-cell clones before and after both primary and booster YFV17D yellow fever vaccination, bulk TCR alpha and beta repertoires underwent longitudinal sequencing. Blood samples were taken at several timepoints before and after primary and secondary immunization, and bulk PBMC replicates and cell subsets were isolated. The cohort comprised two healthy male donors, one aged 18 to 29 and one aged 30 to 40 years.

Synthesis of TCR cDNA relied on 5'RACE template switching, a step that introduced a universal primer site along with unique molecular identifiers. cDNA synthesis was primed from both the TCR alpha and TCR beta constant segments. Two PCR steps were used to amplify libraries, with sample barcodes and sequencing adapters being added in the second step. Sequencing of the libraries was done on either Illumina HiSeq 2500 (2x100 bp) or NovaSeq (2x150 bp). In the paper's pipeline: Reads were demultiplexed and collapsed into UMI consensus sequences with MIGEC, and V(D)J alignment was performed with MiXCR. Using edgeR on replicate PBMC samples, clonotypes were called vaccine-responding if FDR was below 0.01 and the log2 fold change was above 5 up to day 15. CD4 or CD8 identity was assigned to each bulk clonotype according to whether the clonotype was present at higher abundance in the sequenced CD4 repertoire or the sequenced CD8 repertoire. TCRdb reworked the public reads: Q25 trimming with fastp, MiXCR clone assembly, productive beta chains retained. One record per CDR3 amino acid sequence lists the most common genes and DNA. The V and J calls shown here were made by TCRdb, not taken from the authors' results. This sample holds a few hundred thousand distinct CDR3 sequences; roughly a sixth were observed only once. In total, the top ten clones hold approximately 15% of the sample.

The research as a whole found: Because abundant contaminating clonotypes from the bulk population could be contained in FACS-sorted repertoires, computational filtering was required. The secondary T-cell response was weaker than the primary response but faster, peaking on day 5 instead of day 15. A small share of clonotypes occurred in both CD4 and CD8 compartments, likely arising from convergent recombination. Only two donors were included in the study, so the extent to which the findings can be generalized is limited. After the booster, most clones that had expanded after primary vaccination were detected again (around 97% of CD4 and more than 80% of CD8), suggesting broad maintenance of memory.

The treatment or condition tag for this specimen amounts to: live attenuated yellow fever vaccine strain. At every blood-draw timepoint, two biological replicates of bulk PBMCs were collected. PBMCs were isolated from peripheral blood using a standard Ficoll-Paque protocol. TriZol was used to extract RNA from bulk PBMCs, from CD4 and CD8 fractions, and from dextramer-positive and dextramer-negative fractions. This clonotype was observed a handful of times. This receptor's antigen is unknown. No base quality values were provided; no much bigger clone lies one nucleotide off. The CDR3 has 20 amino acids, counting the end cysteine and phenylalanine. Just CDR3 DNA is preserved here, 60 bases in frame from base 1. CDR1 MNHEY and CDR2 SVGEGT were looked up in the germline V gene. The V and J ends are trimmed by 2 bases and 7 bases, leaving 30 bases between them.

The chain links TRBV6-2 or TRBV6-3 with TRBJ1-5; the D region possibly corresponds to TRBD1 (5 bases align). This specimen consisted of PBMCs, obtained about 5 days after the first yellow fever vaccination. The receptor was isolated from a man aged 18 to 30 who received the YFV17D yellow fever vaccine. The nucleotide sequence reads TGTGCCAGCAGTTACCCCCCCAGTCAGTGGGGCGGAGGGATTGGCCAGCCCCAGCATTTT. It is translated as CASSYPPSQWGGGIGQPQHF.